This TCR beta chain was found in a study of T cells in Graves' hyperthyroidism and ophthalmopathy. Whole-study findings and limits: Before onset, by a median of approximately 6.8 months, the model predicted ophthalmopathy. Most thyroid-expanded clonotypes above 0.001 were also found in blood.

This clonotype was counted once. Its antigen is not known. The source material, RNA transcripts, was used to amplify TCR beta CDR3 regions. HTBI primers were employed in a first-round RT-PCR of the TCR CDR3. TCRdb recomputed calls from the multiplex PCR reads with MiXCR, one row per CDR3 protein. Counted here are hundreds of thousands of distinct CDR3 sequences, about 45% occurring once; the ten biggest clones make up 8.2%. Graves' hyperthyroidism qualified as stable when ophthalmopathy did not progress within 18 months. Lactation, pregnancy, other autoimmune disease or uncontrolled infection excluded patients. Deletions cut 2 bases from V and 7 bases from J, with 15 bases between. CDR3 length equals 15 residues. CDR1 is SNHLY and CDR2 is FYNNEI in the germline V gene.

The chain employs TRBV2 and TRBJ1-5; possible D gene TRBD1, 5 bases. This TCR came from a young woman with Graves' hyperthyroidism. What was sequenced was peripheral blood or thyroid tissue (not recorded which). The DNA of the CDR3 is TGTGCCAGCAGTGAAATCGTGCAGGGTGGCCAGCCCCAGCATTTT. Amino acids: CASSEIVQGGQPQHF.